A single sample is the source of the 15 T cell receptor beta chains below, sequenced in a study of control samples from healthy donors and cancer patients. TCRdb's table, derived via immunoSEQ multiplex PCR, lists solely in-frame clones and lacks some. The table has more than 150,000 clones, 85% to 95% seen once; the top ten hold 2% to 2.5%. Sequencing input: blood. All receptors come from a man between 45 and 60 years old in good health.

The chain combines TRBV18 with TRBJ1-1; TRBD1 matches at 10 bases. This CDR3 has 12 residues. Germline V gene sequence: CDR1 KGHSH, CDR2 LQKENI. V lost 3 bases, J lost 9 bases, and 1 base stayed unmatched. CDR3 DNA sequence: TGTGCCAGCTCACCGGGACAGGGGAAAGCTTTCTTT. Its translation is CASSPGQGKAFF.

V gene TRBV27 combines with J gene TRBJ2-3; 8 positions match TRBD2. The CDR3 contains 16 residues. Germline lookup yields CDR1 MNHEY and CDR2 SMNVEV (reference sequence). The ends lost 4 bases at V and 1 base at J; junction bases unmatched: 7. The CDR3 loop reads CASSSPSREGTDTQYF. The CDR3 nucleotides are TGTGCCAGCAGTTCCCCTTCGCGGGAGGGCACAGATACGCAGTATTTT.

The chain has TRBV2 and TRBJ1-6; D might be TRBD1 (6 bases). V was clipped by 7 bases and J by 5 bases, with 18 bases between them. Germline loops: CDR1 SNHLY, CDR2 FYNNEI. This CDR3 has 16 amino acids. This chain's CDR3 is CASNGGGQRDNSPLHF. CDR3 in DNA: TGTGCCAGCAACGGCGGGGGGCAAAGGGATAATTCACCCCTCCACTTT.

The chain couples TRBV28 to TRBJ2-1; 8 positions agree with TRBD2. J was trimmed by 0 bases and V by 5 bases; bases with no gene match: 6. The germline V gene has CDR1 MDHEN and CDR2 SYDVKM. This CDR3 region has 16 residues. CDR3 in amino acids: CASSQTSVYSYNEQFF. CDR3 nucleotide sequence: TGTGCCAGCAGTCAGACTAGCGTATACTCCTACAATGAGCAGTTCTTC.

V usage is TRBV6-2 or TRBV6-3 and J usage is TRBJ2-7, with 10 bases matching TRBD2. V lost 6 bases, J lost 5 bases, and 16 bases stayed unmatched. The CDR3 has 17 amino acids. Germline loops: CDR1 MNHEY, CDR2 SVGEGT. This chain's CDR3 is CASSRASGSSLYHEQYF. The CDR3 DNA sequence: TGTGCCAGCAGCCGAGCTAGCGGGAGCTCTCTTTACCACGAGCAGTACTTC.

The CDR3 is CASSLGAGVYEQYF. In DNA form, the CDR3 reads TGCGCCAGCAGCTTGGGTGCCGGCGTTTACGAGCAGTACTTC. The J gene is TRBJ2-7, the V gene TRBV5-1, with D unresolved. The V gene lost 0 bases and the J gene lost 4 bases, with 11 bases spanning the gap. The germline V gene has CDR1 SGHRS and CDR2 YFSETQ. This CDR3 region has 14 residues. The complete variable domain, with remaining parts taken from reference TRBV5-1 and TRBJ2-7, reads KAGVTQTPRYLIKTRGQQVTLSCSPISGHRSVSWYQQTPGQGLQFLFEYFSETQRNKGNFPGRFSGRQFSNSRSEMNVSTLELGDSALYLCASSLGAGVYEQYFGPGTRLTVT.

The chain recombines TRBV6-1 with TRBJ2-5; no firm D call. The V gene lost 0 bases and the J gene lost 4 bases, with 9 bases spanning the gap. The CDR3 has 14 amino acids. From germline, CDR1 is MNHNS and CDR2 SASEGT. This chain's CDR3 is CASSEANPPETQYF. The CDR3 bases are TGTGCCAGCAGTGAAGCTAACCCCCCAGAGACCCAGTACTTC.

This sequence joins TRBV10-1 and TRBJ2-1, with D perhaps matching TRBD2 (5 bases). This CDR3 is 17 amino acids long. Trimming removed 3 bases from V and 10 bases from J, with 25 bases in between. From germline, CDR1 is WNHNN and CDR2 SYGVQD (reference sequence). The CDR3 here is CASSESEGTRPTSEQFF. The CDR3 DNA sequence: TGCGCCAGCAGTGAATCCGAGGGAACTCGGCCCACTTCCGAGCAGTTCTTC.

CDR3 loop: CASSVTRGGNTEAFF. In nucleotides, the CDR3 is TGTGCCAGCAGTGTGACCAGGGGCGGGAACACTGAAGCTTTCTTT. The chain has TRBV6-6 and TRBJ1-1; weak D call: TRBD1 (6 bases). Between the trimmed V and J ends, which lost 5 bases and 1 base, there was a span of 14 bases. This CDR3 comprises 15 residues. The germline CDR1 and CDR2 sequences are MNHNY and SVGAGI (reference sequence).

This clone was observed a single time. CDR3 region: CASRHAVWTSAYNEQFF. The CDR3 nucleotides are TGCGCCAGCAGGCACGCAGTGTGGACTAGCGCGTACAATGAGCAGTTCTTC. This rearrangement joins TRBV10-1 to TRBJ2-1; TRBD2 agrees at 9 bases. Trimming at V came to 6 bases and at J to 4 bases, leaving 13 bases not matched to a gene. CDR3 length: 17 amino acids. Germline V lookup: CDR1 WNHNN, CDR2 SYGVQD (reference sequence).

This chain links TRBV7-2 with TRBJ2-1; perhaps TRBD1 as D (5 bases). Trimming cost V 6 bases and J 0 bases, with 15 bases left between them. The length of the CDR3 is 16 residues. Germline V gene data show CDR1 as SGHTA and CDR2 as FQGNSA. The CDR3 DNA reads TGTGCCAGCAGTCAAATAGGGGTTAGCTCCTACAATGAGCAGTTCTTC. It encodes CASSQIGVSSYNEQFF. The full variable domain, its missing parts supplied by reference TRBV7-2 and TRBJ2-1, is GAGVSQSPSNKVTEKGKDVELRCDPISGHTALYWYRQSLGQGLEFLIYFQGNSAPDKSGLPSDRFSAERTGGSVSTLTIQRTQQEDSAVYLCASSQIGVSSYNEQFFGPGTRLTVL.

The genes are TRBV4-1 and TRBJ1-4; D remains unclear. V was pared by 1 base and J by 7 bases, with 4 bases between. The germline CDR1 and CDR2 sequences are MGHRA and YSYEKL. CDR3 size: 12 residues. The CDR3 DNA sequence: TGCGCCAGCAGCCAAGGGGGTGAAAAACTGTTTTTT. This translates into CASSQGGEKLFF.

This rearrangement joins TRBV5-4 to TRBJ1-6; the match to TRBD1 covers 8 bases. CDR1 is SGHNT and CDR2 is YYREEE in the germline V gene (reference sequence). V trimming: 3 bases; J trimming: 11 bases; junction bases outside the gene matches: 10. The CDR3 consists of 15 residues. CDR3 region: CASSSGDRSGAPLHF. The CDR3 DNA reads TGTGCCAGCAGCTCAGGGGACAGGTCCGGGGCACCCCTCCACTTT.

The CDR3 DNA reads TGTGCCAGCAGCTTAGCGCAGGGACAGCAGTACTTC. Amino acids: CASSLAQGQQYF. V is TRBV7-9 and J is TRBJ2-7; D could derive from TRBD1 or TRBD2 (5 bases each). Germline values: CDR1 SEHNR, CDR2 FQNEAQ (reference sequence). This CDR3 comprises 12 residues. V was shortened by 0 bases and J by 8 bases, with 8 bases between the two germline ends.

V and J are TRBV2 and TRBJ2-1, with 10 positions matching TRBD2. The CDR3 contains 14 residues. Unmatched junction bases numbered 8, after V lost 8 bases and J lost 7 bases. Germline loops: CDR1 SNHLY, CDR2 FYNNEI. CDR3 DNA sequence: TGTGCCAGCGGTGCTAGCGGGAGTGGGAATGAGCAGTTCTTC. This translates into CASGASGSGNEQFF.